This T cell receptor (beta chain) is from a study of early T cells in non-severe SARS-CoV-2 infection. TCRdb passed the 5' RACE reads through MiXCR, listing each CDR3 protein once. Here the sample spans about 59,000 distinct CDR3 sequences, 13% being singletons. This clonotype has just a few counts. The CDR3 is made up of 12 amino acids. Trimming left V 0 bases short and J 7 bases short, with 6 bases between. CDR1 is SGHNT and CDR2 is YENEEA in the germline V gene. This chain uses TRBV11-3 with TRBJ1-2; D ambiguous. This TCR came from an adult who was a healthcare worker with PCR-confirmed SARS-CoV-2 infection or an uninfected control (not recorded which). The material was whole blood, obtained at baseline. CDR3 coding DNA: TGTGCCAGCAGCTTAGATACTAGTGGCTACACCTTC. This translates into CASSLDTSGYTF.